This passage covers 21 T cell receptor beta chains from one sample sequenced in a study of cytomegalovirus exposure and HLA in healthy donors. The PCR used 60 Vbeta and 13 Jbeta primers. The assay was immunoSEQ multiplex PCR, and TCRdb's table has in-frame clones only and misses some. The sample lists some 140,000 clones, 60% to 80% occurring once. Material: PBMCs. These receptors were collected from a woman aged 55 to 70 in good health and CMV-seronegative.

This clone was counted a few times. The chain employs TRBV10-2 and TRBJ2-3; 9 nucleotides line up with TRBD2. This CDR3 comprises 15 residues. V gave up 6 bases and J gave up 2 bases; unmatched junction bases: 6. From germline, CDR1 is WSHSY and CDR2 SAAADI. The CDR3 protein is CASRASGNPTDTQYF. In DNA form, the CDR3 reads TGCGCCAGCAGGGCTAGCGGGAACCCCACAGATACGCAGTATTTT.

The chain employs TRBV30 and TRBJ1-4; possible D gene TRBD1, 6 bases. The CDR3 consists of 15 residues. Trimming left V 2 bases short and J 3 bases short, with 13 bases between. Germline V gene sequence: CDR1 GTSNPN, CDR2 SVGIG (reference sequence). The CDR3 here is CAWSSRGGPNEKLFF. CDR3 nucleotide sequence: TGTGCCTGGAGTAGTAGGGGGGGACCTAATGAAAAACTGTTTTTT.

In nucleotides, the CDR3 is TGTGCCAGCAGTTCCCGGGACAGGGGCTATGGCTACACCTTC. Amino acid sequence: CASSSRDRGYGYTF. The rearrangement uses TRBV27 and TRBJ1-2, with 10 bases lining up with TRBD1. V lost 4 bases, J lost 4 bases, and 3 bases stayed unmatched. The CDR3 has 14 residues. CDR1 is MNHEY, CDR2 SMNVEV, per germline (reference sequence).

The chain has TRBV21-1 and TRBJ2-1; the D call TRBD1 from the table was never checked on the DNA. TRBV21-1 has pseudogene status. The CDR3 covers 14 residues. The CDR3 is CASTQGSSYNEQFF. The CDR3 DNA is TGTGCCAGCACCCAGGGGAGCTCCTACAATGAGCAGTTCTTC.

CDR3 nucleotide sequence: TGTGCCAGCACCCTGACAGGGGGTTTTCCCTATGGCTACACCTTC. It translates to CASTLTGGFPYGYTF. The rearrangement links TRBV6-5 to TRBJ1-2, with 9 bases aligning to TRBD1. CDR1 and CDR2 from the germline V gene are MNHEY and SVGAGI. The CDR3 sequence is 15 residues long. J lost 4 bases, V lost 7 bases, and 10 bases had no gene match.

This clone was detected once. V and J are TRBV5-1 and TRBJ1-1; 9 bases agree with TRBD1. Per the germline V gene, CDR1 is SGHRS and CDR2 is YFSETQ. This CDR3 spans 17 amino acids. Germline trimming cut 4 bases from V and 1 base from J; bases unmatched to any gene: 11. The CDR3, as DNA: TGCGCCAGCAGCCTACAGGGGGCCCCGTCGCCGAACACTGAAGCTTTCTTT. Residues: CASSLQGAPSPNTEAFF.

This clone was found a few times. Other DNA variants within this sample encode the same CDR3. The V and J genes are TRBV2 and TRBJ2-1; 9 nucleotides line up with TRBD2. V was pared by 2 bases and J by 15 bases, with 17 bases of the junction left unmatched. The CDR3 covers 16 residues. CDR1 and CDR2 (germline): SNHLY, FYNNEI. CDR3 sequence reads: CASSESGLASPWGSFF. The CDR3 DNA reads as TGTGCCAGCAGTGAATCCGGACTAGCGAGTCCATGGGGTTCGTTCTTC.

With respect to this clone: Its ends do not fully match the called genes, so a read error is possible. This rearrangement joins TRBV4-1 to TRBJ1-1; D not certain. The CDR3 is 17 residues long. From germline, CDR1 is MGHRA and CDR2 YSYEKL. The CDR3 DNA reads as TGCGCCAGCAGCCAAGGCTTCCGATGGTTAGTGAACGCTGAAGCTTTCTTT. Its protein product is CASSQGFRWLVNAEAFF.

The chain joins TRBV19 to TRBJ1-2, with a possible D match to TRBD1 (6 bases). V lost 4 bases, J lost 2 bases, and 17 bases lay in between. The length of the CDR3 is 16 residues. CDR1 and CDR2 from the germline V gene are LNHDA and SQIVND (reference sequence). The CDR3 protein is CASSTPTRQGNYGYTF. CDR3 DNA: TGTGCCAGTAGTACCCCTACCCGGCAGGGGAACTATGGCTACACCTTC.

A few counts support this clone. V and J are TRBV2 and TRBJ2-7, with TRBD1 as a possible D gene (5 bases). Germline assignment: CDR1 SNHLY and CDR2 FYNNEI. This CDR3 contains 13 residues. V lost 10 bases and J lost 6, with 19 bases in between. CDR3 DNA: TGTGCCACCAACGCCAGGGTGTACGGCGAGCAGTACTTC. Translating it yields CATNARVYGEQYF.

The rearrangement joins TRBV7-6 to TRBJ2-7; 9 bases line up with TRBD2. The CDR3 contains 14 residues. Unmatched junction bases numbered 4, after V lost 5 bases and J lost 2 bases. Germline V CDR1 and CDR2: SGHVS, FNYEAQ. The DNA of the CDR3 is TGTGCCAGCAGCCCCCGGACTAGCGCCTACGAGCAGTACTTC. Protein product: CASSPRTSAYEQYF.

V is TRBV2 and J is TRBJ1-1; D gene uncertain. CDR3 length: 16 residues. CDR1 is SNHLY and CDR2 is FYNNEI in the germline V gene. The ends were cut back, 4 bases at V and 0 bases at J, with 15 bases in the middle. CDR3 amino acids: CASSAFGVRMNTEAFF. The CDR3 DNA follows: TGTGCCAGCAGTGCATTCGGGGTCCGGATGAACACTGAAGCTTTCTTT.

The CDR3 here is CASSPQGTENNSPLHF. CDR3 DNA: TGTGCCAGCTCACCTCAGGGGACAGAAAATAATTCACCCCTCCACTTT. The rearrangement joins TRBV18 to TRBJ1-6; 7 nucleotides match TRBD1. Germline lookup yields CDR1 KGHSH and CDR2 LQKENI. This CDR3 region has 16 residues. J gave up 5 bases and V 3 bases, and 7 bases lay outside the gene matches.

This chain connects TRBV18 to TRBJ1-2; D is possibly TRBD1 (6 bases). CDR1 is KGHSH and CDR2 is LQKENI in the germline V gene. The CDR3 loop spans 16 amino acids. The V end was cut by 2 bases, the J end by 1 base, with 14 bases between. The DNA for the CDR3 is TGTGCCAGCTCACCAGGGCAGGACAGTCTTAACTATGGCTACACCTTC. It specifies CASSPGQDSLNYGYTF.

The chain uses TRBV5-1 and TRBJ2-1; 10 positions agree with TRBD2. The CDR3 contains 15 residues. V was clipped by 4 bases and J by 8 bases; unmatched bases: 9. Germline assignment: CDR1 SGHRS and CDR2 YFSETQ. In nucleotides, the CDR3 is TGCGCCAGCAGCCATCGGACTAGCGGTCTCTATGAGCAGTTCTTC. It translates to CASSHRTSGLYEQFF.

This clone has just a few counts. The chain links TRBV18 to TRBJ1-4, with D perhaps matching TRBD1 (6 bases). The CDR3 consists of 16 residues. Germline V gene lookup returns CDR1 KGHSH and CDR2 LQKENI. V was cut by 6 bases and J by 0 bases, with 14 bases left in between. The CDR3 loop is CASSPAGAATNEKLFF. CDR3 bases: TGTGCCAGCTCCCCAGCGGGGGCTGCAACTAATGAAAAACTGTTTTTT. The variable domain in full, with the rest retrieved from reference TRBV18 and TRBJ1-4, is NAGVMQNPRHLVRRRGQEARLRCSPMKGHSHVYWYRQLPEEGLKFMVYLQKENIIDESGMPKERFSAEFPKEGPSILRIQQVVRGDSAAYFCASSPAGAATNEKLFFGSGTQLSVL.

The chain links TRBV9 to TRBJ2-7; D is possibly TRBD2 (6 bases). Germline V gene lookup returns CDR1 SGDLS and CDR2 YYNGEE. CDR3 length: 15 residues. The V gene lost 4 bases and the J gene lost 0 bases, with 14 bases spanning the gap. For the CDR3, the DNA is TGTGCCAGCAGCTTCGGCGGGACGATCTCCTACGAGCAGTACTTC. It yields the protein CASSFGGTISYEQYF.

The chain joins TRBV18 to TRBJ2-1, with a weak D call TRBD1 (6 bases). The CDR3 runs to 17 residues. Germline values: CDR1 KGHSH, CDR2 LQKENI. Between the trimmed V and J ends, which lost 4 bases and 2 bases, there was a span of 18 bases. CDR3: CASSRQAGARTYNEQFF. The DNA for the CDR3 is TGTGCCAGCTCACGTCAGGCAGGGGCGCGTACCTACAATGAGCAGTTCTTC.

The chain links TRBV5-1 to TRBJ1-2; no firm D call. The CDR3 runs to 15 residues. Germline CDR1 and CDR2: SGHRS and YFSETQ. Trimming shortened V by 3 bases and J by 0 bases, and 12 bases separated the two germline ends. As DNA, the CDR3 is TGCGCCAGCAGCTCCGCGTGGAGGGCTAACTATGGCTACACCTTC. Amino acids: CASSSAWRANYGYTF.

This clone was observed a handful of times. This chain joins TRBV2 and TRBJ1-2; TRBD1 matches at 9 bases. Germline CDR1 and CDR2: SNHLY and FYNNEI. V dropped 2 bases and J dropped 2; count of bases not matched to a gene: 9. CDR3 length: 17 amino acids. CDR3 region: CASSEREGTGSNYGYTF. Here the CDR3 DNA reads TGTGCCAGCAGTGAAAGGGAGGGGACAGGGTCGAACTATGGCTACACCTTC.

The chain joins TRBV5-1 to TRBJ2-1; 8 bases match TRBD2. The germline CDR1 and CDR2 sequences are SGHRS and YFSETQ. The CDR3 spans 17 residues. V shed 0 bases, J shed 6 bases, and the junction held 11 bases outside the gene matches. The CDR3 coding sequence is TGCGCCAGCAGCTTGGTGGTAGCGGGGCTAAGGATCAATGAGCAGTTCTTC. This encodes CASSLVVAGLRINEQFF. The full variable domain, in which reference TRBV5-1 and TRBJ2-1 provide the parts outside the CDR3, is KAGVTQTPRYLIKTRGQQVTLSCSPISGHRSVSWYQQTPGQGLQFLFEYFSETQRNKGNFPGRFSGRQFSNSRSEMNVSTLELGDSALYLCASSLVVAGLRINEQFFGPGTRLTVL.